This T cell receptor (beta chain) was identified in a study of blood T cells in healthy people across ages. Overall study results and limits: Researchers judged that diversity estimates from one million T cells fell short of true values. Shifts in expanded clonotypes may have been confounded by donor CMV status, which was unknown.

After removal of 5 bases from V and 2 bases from J, the junction contained 12 bases not matched to a gene. CDR3 length equals 16 residues. Germline V gives CDR1 DFQATT, CDR2 SNEGSKA (reference sequence). Combining a sample-barcoded 5' primer with a J-beta primer mix, a second PCR ran for about 6 to 12 cycles. TCRdb recomputed calls from the 5' RACE reads with MiXCR, one row per CDR3 protein. The sample holds around 800,000 distinct CDR3 sequences, 40% to 50% seen once. On this clonotype itself: Its antigen is not identified.

Every sample had a minimum of 6.5 million PBMCs isolated. The extraction recovered at least 5.5 micrograms of total RNA per sample. The chain combines TRBV20-1 with TRBJ1-2; the match to TRBD1 covers 9 bases. The sample was blood. The origin of this receptor is a man in his 60s in good health. This chain's CDR3 is CSAPTGRGQGNYGYTF. In DNA form, the CDR3 reads TGCAGTGCTCCGACTGGCCGGGGACAGGGAAACTATGGCTACACCTTC.